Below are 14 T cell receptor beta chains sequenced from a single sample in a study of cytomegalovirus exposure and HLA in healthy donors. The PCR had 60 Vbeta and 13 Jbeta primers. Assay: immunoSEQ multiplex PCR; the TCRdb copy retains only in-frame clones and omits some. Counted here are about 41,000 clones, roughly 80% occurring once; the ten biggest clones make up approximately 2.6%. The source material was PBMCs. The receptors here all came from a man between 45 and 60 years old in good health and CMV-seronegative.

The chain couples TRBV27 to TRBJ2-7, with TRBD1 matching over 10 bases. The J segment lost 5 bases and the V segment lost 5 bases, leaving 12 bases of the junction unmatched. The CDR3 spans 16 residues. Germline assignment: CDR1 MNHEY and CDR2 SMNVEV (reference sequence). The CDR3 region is CASSPPPRDRGDEQYF. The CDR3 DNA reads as TGTGCCAGCAGTCCACCCCCTCGGGACAGGGGCGACGAGCAGTACTTC.

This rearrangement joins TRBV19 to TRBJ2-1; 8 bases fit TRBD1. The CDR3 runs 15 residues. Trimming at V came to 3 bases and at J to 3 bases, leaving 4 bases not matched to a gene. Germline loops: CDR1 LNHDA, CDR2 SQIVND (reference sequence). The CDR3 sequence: CASSISDRDYNEQFF. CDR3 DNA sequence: TGTGCCAGTAGTATCTCGGACAGGGACTACAATGAGCAGTTCTTC.

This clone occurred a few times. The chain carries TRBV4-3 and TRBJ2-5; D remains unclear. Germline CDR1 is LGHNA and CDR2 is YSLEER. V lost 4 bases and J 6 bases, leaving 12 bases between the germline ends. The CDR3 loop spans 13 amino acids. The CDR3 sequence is CASSPRYLQTQYF. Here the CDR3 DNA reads TGCGCCAGCAGCCCGCGGTACTTGCAGACCCAGTACTTC.

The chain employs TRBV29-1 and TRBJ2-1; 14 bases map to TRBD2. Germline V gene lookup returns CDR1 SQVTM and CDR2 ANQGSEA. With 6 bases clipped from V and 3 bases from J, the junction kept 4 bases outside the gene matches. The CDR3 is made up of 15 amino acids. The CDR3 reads CSVLGTSGSYNEQFF. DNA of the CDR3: TGCAGCGTCCTCGGGACTAGCGGGAGCTACAATGAGCAGTTCTTC.

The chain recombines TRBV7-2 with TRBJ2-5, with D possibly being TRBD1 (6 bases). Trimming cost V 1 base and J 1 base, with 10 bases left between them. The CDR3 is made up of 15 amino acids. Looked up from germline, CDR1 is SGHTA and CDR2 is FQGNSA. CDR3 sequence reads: CASSLGPRGQETQYF. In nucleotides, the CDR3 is TGTGCCAGCAGCTTAGGACCCAGGGGCCAAGAGACCCAGTACTTC.

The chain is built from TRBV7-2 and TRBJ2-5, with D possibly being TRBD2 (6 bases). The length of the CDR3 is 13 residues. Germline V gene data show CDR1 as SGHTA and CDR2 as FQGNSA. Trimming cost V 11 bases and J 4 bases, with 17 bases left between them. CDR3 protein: CASRAGGAETQYF. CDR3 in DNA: TGTGCCTCTAGGGCCGGGGGAGCAGAGACCCAGTACTTC.

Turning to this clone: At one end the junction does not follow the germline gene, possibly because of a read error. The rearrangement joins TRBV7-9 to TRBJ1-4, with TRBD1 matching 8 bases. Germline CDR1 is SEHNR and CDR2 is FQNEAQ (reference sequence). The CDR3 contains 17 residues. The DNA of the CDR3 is TGTTCCAGCAGCTTGCCGGGACAGGATGCAACTAATGAAAAACTGTTTTTT. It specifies CSSSLPGQDATNEKLFF.

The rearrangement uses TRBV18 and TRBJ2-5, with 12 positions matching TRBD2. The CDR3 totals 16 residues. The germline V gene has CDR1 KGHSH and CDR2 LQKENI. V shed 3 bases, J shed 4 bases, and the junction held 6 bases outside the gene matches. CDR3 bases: TGTGCCAGCTCACCCCGGACTAGCGGGGCAGGAGAGACCCAGTACTTC. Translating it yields CASSPRTSGAGETQYF.

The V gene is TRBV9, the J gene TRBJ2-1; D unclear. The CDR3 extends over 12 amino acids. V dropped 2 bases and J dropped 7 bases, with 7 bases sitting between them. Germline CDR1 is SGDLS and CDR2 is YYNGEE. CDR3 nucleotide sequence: TGTGCCAGCAGCGTTCAAGCGAATGAGCAGTTCTTC. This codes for CASSVQANEQFF.

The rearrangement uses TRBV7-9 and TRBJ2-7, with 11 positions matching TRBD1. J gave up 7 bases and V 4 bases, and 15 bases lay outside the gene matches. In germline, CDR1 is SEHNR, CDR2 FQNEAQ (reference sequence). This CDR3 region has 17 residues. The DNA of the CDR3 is TGTGCCAGCAGCTCGAATCTTGGCGGACAGGGGGCGGGTGAGCAGTACTTC. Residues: CASSSNLGGQGAGEQYF.

The CDR3 spells CASSSHTGGWGGYTF. DNA of the CDR3: TGTGCCAGCAGCTCCCACACAGGGGGTTGGGGTGGCTACACCTTC. The chain joins TRBV7-2 to TRBJ1-2; 8 bases line up with TRBD1. This CDR3 has 15 amino acids. The V gene end was trimmed by 4 bases and the J gene end by 7 bases; junction bases not matched to a gene: 11. Germline lookup yields CDR1 SGHTA and CDR2 FQGNSA. Full variable domain (rest looked up from reference TRBV7-2 and TRBJ1-2): GAGVSQSPSNKVTEKGKDVELRCDPISGHTALYWYRQSLGQGLEFLIYFQGNSAPDKSGLPSDRFSAERTGGSVSTLTIQRTQQEDSAVYLCASSSHTGGWGGYTFGSGTRLTVV.

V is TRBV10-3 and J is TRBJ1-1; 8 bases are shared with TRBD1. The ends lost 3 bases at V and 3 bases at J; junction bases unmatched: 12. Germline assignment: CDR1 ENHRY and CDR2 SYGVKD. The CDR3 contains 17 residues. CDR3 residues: CAISDWGGQGPYTEAFF. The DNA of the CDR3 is TGTGCCATCAGTGATTGGGGAGGACAGGGACCTTACACTGAAGCTTTCTTT.

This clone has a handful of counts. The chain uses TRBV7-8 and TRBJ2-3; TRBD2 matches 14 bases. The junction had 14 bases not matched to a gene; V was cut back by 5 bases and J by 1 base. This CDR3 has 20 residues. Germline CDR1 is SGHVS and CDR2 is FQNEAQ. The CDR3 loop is CASSTPGLAGELAGTDTQYF. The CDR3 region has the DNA TGTGCCAGCAGCACTCCGGGACTAGCGGGAGAATTGGCGGGCACAGATACGCAGTATTTT.

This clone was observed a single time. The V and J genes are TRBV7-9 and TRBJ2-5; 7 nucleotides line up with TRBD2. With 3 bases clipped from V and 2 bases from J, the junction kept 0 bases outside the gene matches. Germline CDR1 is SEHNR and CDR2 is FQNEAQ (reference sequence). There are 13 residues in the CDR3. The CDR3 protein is CASSLGLQETQYF. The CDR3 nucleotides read TGTGCCAGCAGCTTGGGACTACAAGAGACCCAGTACTTC.